This T cell receptor (beta chain) was recorded in a study of T cell responses to AZD1222 COVID-19 vaccine. Study-level points and caveats: Reports say nearly half of spike-specific TCRs go after unmutated variant regions. Among those given AZD1222, only six were seropositive at baseline. CD4 TCRs covered the whole spike, strongest at regions 160-218 and 743-854.

Libraries were prepared by immunoSEQ multiplex PCR; TCRdb keeps only in-frame clonotypes and omits some of them. The sample holds some 120,000 clones; approximately 83% are singletons and the top ten take 3.5% to 5%. This clone has a single count. Antigen specificity is unknown. Per the germline V gene, CDR1 is KGHSH and CDR2 is LQKENI. The CDR3 has 12 amino acids. V lost 8 bases to trimming and J lost 6 bases, with 10 bases between them. This sequence was found in an adult in good health. The source material was peripheral blood, sampled on day 0 of MenACWY control vaccination. V is TRBV18 and J is TRBJ2-2; D possibly corresponds to TRBD2 (6 bases). The CDR3 nucleotides are TGTGCCAGCCCCGGGGGTGCCGGGGAGCTGTTTTTT. Its translation is CASPGGAGELFF.